The text below deals with one T cell receptor beta chain. Stated treatment: about 20 received Ad26.COV2.S at low or high dose, single or two shots; about 5 received placebo; per-sample allocation not given. The samples were gathered on day 63 after the first injection of vaccine or placebo. This CDR3 has 15 residues. CDR1 is SGHTA and CDR2 is FQGTGA in the germline V gene. The ends were cut back, 2 bases at V and 0 bases at J, with 9 bases in the middle. This sample is part of a study of Ad26.COV2.S vaccination and SARS-CoV-2 variants. In the study overall: Donor was one of the participants in the Ad26.COV2.S arm of the COV1001 trial. Ad26.COV2.S shots went into the muscle once or twice, 56 days apart.

Sequenced by immunoSEQ multiplex PCR; TCRdb stores in-frame clones only, minus some. The data contain a few hundred thousand clones, roughly 88% of them singletons. The material sequenced was peripheral blood, taken in a trial of Ad26.COV2.S vaccine versus placebo. This clonotype was obtained from a person between 18 and 60 years old who received the Ad26.COV2.S COVID-19 vaccine or a placebo. This chain joins TRBV7-3 and TRBJ2-3; a possible D gene is TRBD2 (5 bases). The CDR3 region is CASSLAGTSTDTQYF. The CDR3 nucleotides are TGTGCCAGCAGCTTAGCGGGTACTAGCACAGATACGCAGTATTTT.